Detailed here is one T cell receptor beta chain. Authors' methods: Cell counts per sample came from amplifying reference gene primers. The assay was immunoSEQ multiplex PCR, and TCRdb's table has in-frame clones only and misses some. The V and J calls and the clone size are those of that table, but D and trimming were determined from the DNA. The sample has around 250,000 clones, 86% seen once; the top ten hold about 4%. These data are taken from a study of blood T cell repertoires in COVID-19. Study-level information: The origin of the acute and convalescent COVID-19 samples was the United States, Italy and Spain. Sample material is recorded as cDNA or gDNA derived from T cells, B-cell-depleted T cells, or PBMCs.

CDR1 is SEHNR, CDR2 FQNEAQ, per germline (reference sequence). CDR3 length: 12 residues. Trimming pared 5 bases from V and 6 bases from J, leaving 9 bases between. The rearrangement uses TRBV7-9 and TRBJ2-3; D not certain. This clonotype was sampled from a man between 18 and 35 years old with active or convalescent COVID-19. Specimen: peripheral blood. The CDR3 region has the DNA TGTGCCAGCAGCCCCCTAGGCGATACGCAGTATTTT. Translation: CASSPLGDTQYF.